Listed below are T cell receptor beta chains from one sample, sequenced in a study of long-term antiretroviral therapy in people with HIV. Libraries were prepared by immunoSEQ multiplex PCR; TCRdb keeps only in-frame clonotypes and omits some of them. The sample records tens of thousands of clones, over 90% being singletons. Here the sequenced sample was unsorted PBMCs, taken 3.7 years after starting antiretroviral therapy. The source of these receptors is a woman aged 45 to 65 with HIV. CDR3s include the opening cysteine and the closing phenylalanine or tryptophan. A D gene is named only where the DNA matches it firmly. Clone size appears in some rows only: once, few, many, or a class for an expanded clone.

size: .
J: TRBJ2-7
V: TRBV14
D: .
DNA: TGTGCCAGCAGCCAAGATCTTCGGGCCGAGCAGTACTTC
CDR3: CASSQDLRAEQYF

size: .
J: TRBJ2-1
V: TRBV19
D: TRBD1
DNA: TGTGCCAGTAGTACCCTGACAGGGGGCTACAATGAGCAGTTCTTC
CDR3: CASSTLTGGYNEQFF

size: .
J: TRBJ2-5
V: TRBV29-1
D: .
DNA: TGCAGCGTTCTCGGCCAGAGGGAGCGGCAAGAGACCCAGTACTTC
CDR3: CSVLGQRERQETQYF

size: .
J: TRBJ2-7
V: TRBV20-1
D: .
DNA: TGCAGTGCTAGTGAAGGTTACGAGCAGTACTTC
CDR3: CSASEGYEQYF

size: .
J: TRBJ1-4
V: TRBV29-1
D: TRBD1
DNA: TGCAGCGTACAGGGGGCTGTTAATGAAAAACTGTTTTTT
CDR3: CSVQGAVNEKLFF

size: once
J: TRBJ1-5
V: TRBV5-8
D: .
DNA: TGTGCCAGCAGCCGGGGTCAGCCCCAGCATTTT
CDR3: CASSRGQPQHF

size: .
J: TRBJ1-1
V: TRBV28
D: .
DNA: TGTGCCAGCAGGGTCTACACTGAAGCTTTCTTT
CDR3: CASRVYTEAFF

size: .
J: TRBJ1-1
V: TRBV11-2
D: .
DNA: TGTGCCAGCAGCAGGTTTCAGGGGAGTTCTGAAGCTTTCTTT
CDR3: CASSRFQGSSEAFF

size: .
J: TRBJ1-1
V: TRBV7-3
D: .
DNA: TGTGCCAGCAGCTTAGGGTCAGGCGAGAACACTGAAGCTTTCTTT
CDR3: CASSLGSGENTEAFF

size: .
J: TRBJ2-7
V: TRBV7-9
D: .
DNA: TGTGCCAGCAGCTTAGCACAGCTACGAGTGGAGCAGTACTTC
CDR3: CASSLAQLRVEQYF

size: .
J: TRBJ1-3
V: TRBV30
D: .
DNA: TGTGCCTGGAGTCCCACTAGAGGGGCTGGAAACACCATATATTTT
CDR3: CAWSPTRGAGNTIYF

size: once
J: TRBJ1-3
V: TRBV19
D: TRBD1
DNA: TGTGCCAGTGCTGACAGGGCGGCTGGAAACACCATATATTTT
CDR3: CASADRAAGNTIYF

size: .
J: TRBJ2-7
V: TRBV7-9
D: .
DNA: TGTGCCAGCAGCTTAGCGCGGAACAGAAGATCAGACGAGCAGTACTTC
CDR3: CASSLARNRRSDEQYF

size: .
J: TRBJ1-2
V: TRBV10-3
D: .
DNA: TGTGCCATCAGGTCGGGGGGATTAGGCTACACCTTC
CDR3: CAIRSGGLGYTF

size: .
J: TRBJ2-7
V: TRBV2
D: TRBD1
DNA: TGTGCCAGCCTTCGGGACAGGGTCCTCTTCGAGCAGTACTTC
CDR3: CASLRDRVLFEQYF

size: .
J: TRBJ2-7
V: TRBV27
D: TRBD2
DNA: TGTGCCAGCAGTCCTAATCCACTAGCGGGGGCGGCCCAACTCTACGAGCAGTACTTC
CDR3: CASSPNPLAGAAQLYEQYF

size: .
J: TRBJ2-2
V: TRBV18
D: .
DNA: TGTGCCAGCTCACCACAAGGCGGGGAGCTGTTTTTT
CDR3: CASSPQGGELFF

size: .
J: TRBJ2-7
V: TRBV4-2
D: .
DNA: TGTGCCAGCAGCCTGAGTCTGGACAAGCCCCCCCACGAGCAGTACTTC
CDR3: CASSLSLDKPPHEQYF

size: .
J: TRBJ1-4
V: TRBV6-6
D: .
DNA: TGTGCCAGCAGTTACGGAGGGTGGGAAAAACTGTTTTTT
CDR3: CASSYGGWEKLFF